This T cell receptor beta chain was retrieved from a study of OX40 agonist ivuxolimab in advanced cancers. For context, the study as a whole: Ivuxolimab, which targeted the costimulatory receptor OX40 (CD134), was an agonistic, fully human IgG2 monoclonal antibody. Of the approximately 50 patients in dose escalation, about 20 had hepatocellular carcinoma, about 15 had melanoma, 9 had renal cell carcinoma and 9 had head and neck cancer. Intravenous ivuxolimab was administered to patients every 2 weeks at six dose levels: 0.01, 0.1, 0.3, 1.5, 3 and 10 mg/kg. A male proportion of roughly 80% and a mean age of about 60 years, ranging from 23 to 79, were recorded for the dose-escalation cohort. Partial responses occurred in three dose-escalation patients: two with cutaneous melanoma and one with hepatocellular carcinoma. Patients were allowed to have had prior anti-PD-1, anti-PD-L1 or anti-CTLA-4 therapy, and roughly 40% of the dose-escalation patients had been treated with checkpoint inhibitors. The point of sequencing TCRbeta in the periphery was to test whether ivuxolimab changed TCR sequence diversity and drove clonal T-cell expansion. The paper covers the monotherapy dose-escalation part of the phase I ivuxolimab trial, which included N ≈ 50 patients.

Patients with autoimmune disease history or receiving systemic immunosuppression were excluded from the trial. Peripheral blood for TCR sequencing was drawn from every dose cohort at baseline, at cycle 4 day 1 and at cycle 7 day 1. The samples were taken from a phase I, first-in-human, multicenter, open-label dose-escalation trial of ivuxolimab. Adults with locally advanced or metastatic melanoma, renal cell carcinoma, hepatocellular carcinoma or head and neck squamous cell carcinoma were enrolled in the trial. CD4+ and CD8+ T cells were sorted separately from peripheral blood before TCR sequencing. On the study overall, not on this receptor specifically: On average, CD8+ T cells showed more expanded clones than CD4+ T cells after ivuxolimab. At doses from 0.1 to 3.0 mg/kg, clonal expansion was seen in both CD4+ and CD8+ blood T cells between baseline and week 6. Low levels of normalized T-cell clonal expansion were also seen in some patients who did not respond. In the 0.1-3.0 mg/kg groups, partial responders had among the lowest normalized peripheral clonal expansion, particularly in CD8+ T cells. The antigen specificity of the peripheral T cells that underwent clonal expansion was not determined.

This clone showed up just once. No antigen is known for it. Base quality data are lacking; no much larger clone is found one base away. Genomic DNA was extracted from sorted cells for sequencing of the TCRbeta CDR3 region. TCRbeta CDR3 regions were sequenced using the immunoSEQ Assay. In its TCRdb copy, this immuneACCESS table keeps in-frame sequences only and misses some clones. Where compared with another copy, unresolved V genes explain less than half of these, and the others have no known cause. In this sample the table shows some 46,000 clones, roughly 90% of which occur a single time. Over 9.5% of the sample is in the top ten clones. V loses 5 bases at its end and J loses 1 base; junction bases beyond the gene matches: 5. For CDR1 and CDR2, the germline V gene lists MNHNS and SASEGT. From cysteine to phenylalanine, the CDR3 is 15 amino acids long. The read is trimmed to its CDR3 DNA, 45 bases read in frame from base 1.

Source: CD4+ or CD8+ T cells sorted from blood, taken in a trial of the OX40 agonist ivuxolimab. The receptor was isolated from an adult with an advanced solid tumor such as melanoma, head and neck, liver or kidney cancer. The sequence is built from TRBV6-1 and TRBJ1-1; 9 bases in between match TRBD1. The CDR3 protein: CASSLGQGTNTEAFF. The DNA reads as follows: TGTGCCAGCAGTCTTGGACAGGGGACGAACACTGAAGCTTTCTTT.